A selection of T cell receptor beta chains follows, all from one sample in a study of preoperative IRX-2 immunotherapy in early breast cancer. Produced via immunoSEQ multiplex PCR; TCRdb's table is partial and in-frame only. Here the sample spans under 50,000 clones, roughly four fifths being singletons. The input for sequencing was lymph node tissue, taken after IRX-2 immunotherapy. These receptors all come from a human donor with breast cancer. The CDR3 runs from the conserved cysteine through the conserved F or W. A D gene is named only where the DNA matches it firmly. Where a row states a size, it is once, few, many or the class of an expanded clone; other rows omit it.

d_call	v_call	clone_size	j_call	cdr3_aa
-	TRBV7-1	-	TRBJ1-6	CASSSGSVVGSPLHF
-	TRBV23-1	-	TRBJ1-5	CASSQDLLRQPQHF
TRBD1	TRBV28	-	TRBJ2-7	CASRIPGTDSYEQYF
-	TRBV28	-	TRBJ1-2	CASSFAQGRGYTF
-	TRBV7-1	-	TRBJ1-6	CASSFEYNSPLHF
-	TRBV7-6	-	TRBJ2-1	CASSVQESSYNEQFF
-	TRBV6-8	-	TRBJ1-1	CASSARVTEAFF
TRBD1	TRBV15	-	TRBJ1-2	CATSRGRGTGYGYTF
-	TRBV30	-	TRBJ1-3	CAWSGSGNTIYF
-	TRBV28	-	TRBJ2-7	CASGGQLANEQYF
-	TRBV19	few	TRBJ2-3	CASRSGGSDTQYF
TRBD1	TRBV11-3	-	TRBJ2-7	CASSLLGQGSYEQYF
TRBD1	TRBV28	-	TRBJ2-7	CASRGQANYEQYF
TRBD1	TRBV18	-	TRBJ1-2	CASSPTRDRYAYGYTF
TRBD1	TRBV7-7	-	TRBJ2-7	CASSLRGQGSSYEQYF
TRBD1	TRBV11-3	-	TRBJ2-7	CASSLVQGWHEQYF
-	TRBV7-1	-	TRBJ1-2	CASSPYNNYGYTF
-	TRBV11-3	-	TRBJ1-2	CASSLVSLRQGSGYTF
TRBD1	TRBV5-1	-	TRBJ2-7	CASSGYRGQGFRYEQYF
-	TRBV29-1	-	TRBJ2-7	CSVEDFQTGRQYF
-	TRBV10-2	-	TRBJ2-5	CASTRTRKETQYF
-	TRBV1	-	TRBJ1-1	CASSQGVTGHDEAFF
-	TRBV6-8	-	TRBJ1-2	CASSYASPNGYTF
TRBD2	TRBV6-8	once	TRBJ2-7	CASSYGTSGVYEQYF
-	TRBV11-3	-	TRBJ1-2	CASSWTTGFSNYGYTF
-	TRBV6-8	-	TRBJ2-2	CASIKGGRTGELFF
-	TRBV28	-	TRBJ1-1	CATITVAGEAFF
-	TRBV4-1	-	TRBJ1-2	CASSHRQANYGYTF
-	TRBV10-2	-	TRBJ1-1	CASSVKSGEGDTEAFF
-	TRBV11-3	-	TRBJ1-1	CASSLRSWGAPAPYNTEAFF
-	TRBV11-3	few	TRBJ2-1	CASSLSGSRDEQFF
TRBD1	TRBV7-8	-	TRBJ1-5	CASSLIYLRDSENQPQHF
-	TRBV19	once	TRBJ2-2	CASSIERGWQNQHTGELFF
-	TRBV23-1	-	TRBJ2-5	CASSLVEGETQYF
-	TRBV19	-	TRBJ1-5	CASSRSGGGQPQHF
TRBD1	TRBV18	-	TRBJ1-2	CASSADREGRGYTF
-	TRBV19	-	TRBJ2-1	CASSMGGGAYNEQFF
-	TRBV6-8	-	TRBJ1-2	CASSYGTWWGYTF
TRBD1	TRBV19	few	TRBJ2-6	CASSRQGVGTGANVLTF
-	TRBV7-4	-	TRBJ1-1	CASSLQGYTEAFF
TRBD1	TRBV10-1	-	TRBJ1-5	CASSHDRDQPQHF
-	TRBV7-4	-	TRBJ1-6	CASSVTDEKGSPLHF
-	TRBV2	-	TRBJ1-3	CASSNSLGNTIYF
TRBD1	TRBV28	-	TRBJ2-7	CASSLQDRGRREQYF
TRBD1	TRBV29-1	-	TRBJ2-7	CSVKGAGYEQYF
-	TRBV11-3	-	TRBJ2-7	CASSPKVGQPYEQYF
TRBD1	TRBV7-1	-	TRBJ2-5	CASSKTGERTQYF
-	TRBV10-1	few	TRBJ2-5	CASSESDAERETQYF
TRBD2	TRBV19	-	TRBJ2-1	CASSSSTSGGLRSYNEQFF
-	TRBV10-1	-	TRBJ1-1	CASSEIENIEAFF
TRBD1	TRBV7-6	-	TRBJ1-1	CASSSQSGGMNTEAFF
-	TRBV6-8	-	TRBJ1-1	CASRQLELNTEAFF
-	TRBV7-7	-	TRBJ2-2	CASSFFEDESSGELFF
-	TRBV11-3	once	TRBJ1-5	CASSLNRFGLAGTQHF
TRBD1	TRBV7-1	-	TRBJ1-1	CASSLATGSTEAFF
-	TRBV6-8	few	TRBJ1-6	CASRRFGQNSPLHF
-	TRBV19	-	TRBJ1-1	CASSIEGDTEAFF
-	TRBV11-3	once	TRBJ2-5	CASSLGGPLQETQYF
TRBD1	TRBV23-1	-	TRBJ2-7	CASSQGQGVYEQYF